The 30 T cell receptor beta chains below come from one sample, sequenced in a study of Graves' ophthalmopathy and Graves' hyperthyroidism. From RNA, the CDR3 regions of TCR beta chains were amplified and sequenced. The workflow started with a first-round RT-PCR run with HTBI primers and then moved on to a second-round multiplex PCR. In TCRdb, the multiplex PCR reads were re-called with MiXCR into one record per CDR3 protein. Here the sample spans nearly 400,000 distinct CDR3 sequences, about 18% being singletons. Input material: peripheral blood. Receptors originate from a woman between 18 and 30 years old with Graves' ophthalmopathy.

This clonotype was detected many times. An end of the junction differs from the germline gene, which may be a read error. The CDR3 sequence is CASSYTGRTAQNIQYF. The CDR3 nucleotides are TGTGCCAGCAGTTACACGGGCCGGACAGCCCAAAACATTCAGTACTTC. The genes are TRBV6-5 and TRBJ2-4, with D possibly TRBD1 on 6 matching bases. Germline V gene lookup returns CDR1 MNHEY and CDR2 SVGAGI. The CDR3 loop spans 16 amino acids.

This clonotype was detected ten times or more. The CDR3 bases are TGTGCCAGCAGATCCGGGTTCGAAGAGACCCAGTACTTC. It encodes CASRSGFEETQYF. This chain joins TRBV27 and TRBJ2-5; D is unresolved. The CDR3 contains 13 residues. Germline V gives CDR1 MNHEY, CDR2 SMNVEV (reference sequence). Trimming took off 6 bases at V and 3 bases at J, with 11 bases between the two ends.

This clonotype occurred many times. This chain connects TRBV28 to TRBJ1-1, with D unresolved. The germline V and J ends were trimmed by 8 bases and 1 base, with 11 bases remaining between them. Per the germline V gene, CDR1 is MDHEN and CDR2 is SYDVKM. The length of the CDR3 is 13 residues. For the CDR3, the DNA is TGTGCCAGCCACCCGACCGAGAACACTGAAGCTTTCTTT. Its protein is CASHPTENTEAFF.

This clonotype was recorded at least ten times. The chain employs TRBV28 and TRBJ2-5; TRBD2 agrees at 11 bases. Germline V gene lookup returns CDR1 MDHEN and CDR2 SYDVKM. This CDR3 has 14 residues. The junction had 4 bases not matched to a gene; V was cut back by 6 bases and J by 4 bases. The CDR3 here is CASRMTSGAETQYF. The CDR3 region has the DNA TGTGCCAGCAGAATGACTAGCGGGGCAGAGACCCAGTACTTC. The full variable domain, completed using reference TRBV28 and TRBJ2-5, is DVKVTQSSRYLVKRTGEKVFLECVQDMDHENMFWYRQDPGLGLRLIYFSYDVKMKEKGDIPEGYSVSREKKERFSLILESASTNQTSMYLCASRMTSGAETQYFGPGTRLLVL.

This clonotype was detected many times. The chain recombines TRBV6-5 with TRBJ1-1; the D is unclear. V was clipped by 11 bases and J by 0 bases, with 13 bases between them. Germline CDR1 and CDR2: MNHEY and SVGAGI. The length of the CDR3 is 13 residues. CDR3 in DNA: TGTGCCTGCATCGCAGGCATGAACACTGAAGCTTTCTTT. This translates into CACIAGMNTEAFF.

This clonotype was counted at least ten times. This rearrangement joins TRBV6-2 or TRBV6-3 to TRBJ1-1, with D uncertain. Germline CDR1 is MNHEY and CDR2 is SVGEGT. The CDR3 extends over 16 amino acids. Trimming stripped 7 bases from V and 1 base from J, with 19 bases between. CDR3 nucleotides: TGTGCCAGCACCCAACGGTCGTACACAGAGAACACTGAAGCTTTCTTT. This gives the protein CASTQRSYTENTEAFF.

This clonotype came up a few times. The genes are TRBV18 and TRBJ2-7; perhaps D is TRBD1 or TRBD2 (5 bases each). Germline V CDR1 and CDR2: KGHSH, LQKENI. CDR3 length equals 15 residues. V gave up 2 bases and J gave up 6 bases, with 17 bases separating them. CDR3 in amino acids: CASSPSAGTAREQYF. CDR3 coding DNA: TGTGCCAGCTCACCATCGGCCGGGACCGCTCGCGAGCAGTACTTC.

This clonotype was picked up many times. This chain links TRBV7-3 with TRBJ2-7; tentatively, D is TRBD1 (5 bases). The CDR3 is made up of 16 amino acids. The V end lost 1 base, the J end lost 7 bases, and 20 bases lay between the germline ends. In germline, CDR1 is SGHTA, CDR2 FQGTGA. The CDR3 protein is CASSLMGPGSRWEQYF. Here the CDR3 DNA reads TGTGCCAGCAGCTTAATGGGGCCAGGGTCCCGCTGGGAGCAGTACTTC.

The chain carries TRBV12-3 or TRBV12-4 and TRBJ2-5, with D possibly being TRBD1 (5 bases). The CDR3 runs to 15 residues. Trimming left V 7 bases short and J 0 bases short, with 15 bases between. The CDR3 sequence is CASTKRGRDQETQYF. The CDR3 region has the DNA TGTGCCAGCACCAAAAGGGGCAGGGACCAAGAGACCCAGTACTTC.

This rearrangement joins TRBV6-2 or TRBV6-3 to TRBJ2-7; TRBD2 aligns across 12 bases. V lost 0 bases and J lost 6; bases outside the gene matches: 6. This CDR3 has 16 amino acids. The germline V gene has CDR1 MNHEY and CDR2 SVGEGT. Here the CDR3 reads CASSYSASGRAVEQYF. CDR3 in DNA: TGTGCCAGCAGTTACTCGGCTAGCGGGAGGGCGGTCGAGCAGTACTTC.

The chain uses TRBV30 and TRBJ1-2; D is unresolved. V lost 0 bases and J lost 8, with 16 bases in between. The CDR3 covers 14 residues. The V gene's germline CDR1 is GTSNPN and CDR2 SVGIG (reference sequence). The CDR3 loop reads CAWSVKREVSGYTF. In DNA form, the CDR3 reads TGTGCCTGGAGTGTGAAGAGGGAAGTAAGCGGCTACACCTTC.

This clonotype has just a few counts. The chain has TRBV28 and TRBJ1-1; no reliable D call. Germline V lookup: CDR1 MDHEN, CDR2 SYDVKM. V lost 6 bases, J lost 6 bases, and 14 bases lay in between. CDR3 length equals 13 residues. The CDR3 reads CASSVQPRAEAFF. The CDR3 DNA follows: TGTGCCAGCAGCGTACAGCCCCGGGCTGAAGCTTTCTTT.

This clonotype was picked up many times. This chain joins TRBV28 and TRBJ1-5, with D tentatively TRBD1 (5 bases). Germline loops: CDR1 MDHEN, CDR2 SYDVKM. Between the trimmed V and J ends, which lost 4 bases and 6 bases, there was a span of 16 bases. This CDR3 comprises 15 residues. CDR3 protein: CASSSSGGVAQPQHF. The CDR3 DNA reads TGTGCCAGCAGTTCCTCTGGGGGGGTGGCTCAGCCCCAGCATTTT.

This clonotype came up many times. This chain links TRBV28 with TRBJ1-2; 11 positions match TRBD1. V trimming: 5 bases; J trimming: 5 bases; junction bases outside the gene matches: 10. The germline V gene encodes CDR1 MDHEN and CDR2 SYDVKM. The CDR3 is made up of 16 amino acids. Written as DNA, the CDR3 is TGTGCCAGCAGTCGGGCGAGGGGACAGGGGGTATATGGCTACACCTTC. Its protein product is CASSRARGQGVYGYTF.

The chain joins TRBV28 to TRBJ2-5; D unclear. V was shortened by 7 bases and J by 5 bases, with 17 bases between the two germline ends. CDR1 and CDR2 (germline): MDHEN, SYDVKM. The CDR3 has 14 residues. CDR3 DNA: TGTGCCAGCACTCCCCGAGAGGTCTGGGAGACCCAGTACTTC. Translation: CASTPREVWETQYF.

The chain has TRBV27 and TRBJ2-4; D gene uncertain. CDR3 length equals 14 residues. V lost 7 bases to trimming and J lost 2 bases, with 12 bases between them. Per germline, CDR1 MNHEY and CDR2 SMNVEV (reference sequence). Here the CDR3 reads CASNRASSKNIQYF. In DNA form, the CDR3 reads TGTGCCAGCAATCGGGCTTCCTCCAAAAACATTCAGTACTTC.

The chain uses TRBV18 and TRBJ2-7; 10 bases fit TRBD1. CDR1 KGHSH and CDR2 LQKENI come from the germline V gene. V shed 3 bases and J 6 bases; nucleotides not matched to a gene: 5. The CDR3 contains 14 residues. Here the CDR3 DNA reads TGTGCCAGCTCACCTAGGGACAGGGGCCCCGAGCAGTACTTC. As protein: CASSPRDRGPEQYF.

This clonotype was seen at least ten times. The gene calls are TRBV6-2 or TRBV6-3 and TRBJ2-7; 10 nucleotides align to TRBD1. V shed 10 bases, J shed 4 bases, and the junction held 4 bases outside the gene matches. The CDR3 consists of 12 residues. Germline lookup yields CDR1 MNHEY and CDR2 SVGEGT. CDR3 bases: TGTGCCACCAGGGACAGGGGATACGAGCAGTACTTC. The encoded protein is CATRDRGYEQYF.

This clonotype was seen more than once but under ten times. For the CDR3, the DNA is TGTGCCAGCAGTCTACCCCTTTCAGGACGGGGGTACGAGCAGTACTTC. It encodes CASSLPLSGRGYEQYF. J is TRBJ2-7 and V is TRBV28; D is possibly TRBD2 (6 bases). V lost 5 bases to trimming and J lost 4 bases, with 21 bases between them. From germline, CDR1 is MDHEN and CDR2 SYDVKM. The CDR3 runs to 16 residues.

The table lists this clonotype with many counts. This chain connects TRBV2 to TRBJ2-7; D is undetermined. The germline gives CDR1 SNHLY, CDR2 FYNNEI. V was cut by 3 bases and J by 3 bases, with 6 bases left in between. CDR3 length: 12 residues. The CDR3 reads CASSDTNYEQYF. The CDR3 DNA reads TGTGCCAGCAGTGACACGAACTACGAGCAGTACTTC.

A remark on this clonotype: A much larger clonotype is one base distant, so this may be a read error. The V gene is TRBV7-2, the J gene TRBJ1-3; D uncertain. This CDR3 has 14 residues. Germline V gives CDR1 SGHTA, CDR2 FQGNSA. Trimming pared 4 bases from V and 3 bases from J, leaving 10 bases between. CDR3 sequence: CASSSARVGNTIYF. CDR3 in DNA: TGTGCCAGCAGCTCCGCGCGGGTTGGAAACACCATATATTTT.

This clonotype was detected many times. This chain links TRBV7-2 with TRBJ1-1, with TRBD1 as a possible D gene (6 bases). Germline V gene data show CDR1 as SGHTA and CDR2 as FQGNSA. V lost 1 base and J 3 bases, leaving 9 bases between the germline ends. The CDR3 has 14 residues. The CDR3 sequence: CASSLGQDHTEAFF. The CDR3 nucleotides read TGTGCCAGCAGCTTAGGACAGGACCACACTGAAGCTTTCTTT.

The chain's CDR3 is CASGLRTGRTYTF. In DNA, the CDR3 is TGTGCTAGTGGTTTGAGGACAGGGCGAACCTACACCTTC. The chain uses TRBV12-5 and TRBJ1-2; 8 bases align to TRBD1. The germline gives CDR1 LGHNT, CDR2 FRNRAP. The V and J ends lost 2 bases and 10 bases, in that order; junction bases with no gene match: 6. This CDR3 has 13 amino acids.

This clonotype was recorded at least ten times. The genes are TRBV20-1 and TRBJ1-5, with 7 bases fitting TRBD1. Looked up from germline, CDR1 is DFQATT and CDR2 is SNEGSKA (reference sequence). V was clipped by 3 bases and J by 1 base; unmatched bases: 9. The length of the CDR3 is 16 residues. CDR3 protein: CSASSSQGGSNQPQHF. The CDR3 DNA sequence: TGCAGTGCTAGTTCCTCCCAGGGGGGAAGCAATCAGCCCCAGCATTTT.

This clonotype showed up many times. The chain links TRBV7-2 to TRBJ2-5; 7 positions agree with TRBD1. The CDR3 covers 17 residues. Germline loops: CDR1 SGHTA, CDR2 FQGNSA. J was trimmed by 4 bases and V by 0 bases; bases with no gene match: 11. CDR3 nucleotide sequence: TGTGCCAGCAGCTTAGCGGTGCGGGTGACAGGGCGAGAGACCCAGTACTTC. Protein: CASSLAVRVTGRETQYF.

This clonotype was observed a handful of times. The V call is TRBV6-4, the J call TRBJ1-1; 8 bases fit TRBD1. Germline V lookup: CDR1 MRHNA, CDR2 SNTAGT. V shed 4 bases and J 9 bases; nucleotides not matched to a gene: 7. The CDR3 has 13 amino acids. Here the CDR3 reads CASSADRGGKAFF. As DNA, the CDR3 is TGTGCCAGCAGTGCAGACAGGGGTGGAAAAGCTTTCTTT.

At least ten counts were recorded for this clonotype. The chain uses TRBV7-2 and TRBJ1-2; maybe TRBD1 (5 bases). CDR3 length equals 14 residues. The germline V and J ends were trimmed by 3 bases and 4 bases, with 12 bases remaining between them. The V gene's germline CDR1 is SGHTA and CDR2 FQGNSA. DNA of the CDR3: TGTGCCAGCAGCTTGGGACCGGAGGCCTATGGCTACACCTTC. Residues: CASSLGPEAYGYTF.

In its sample, this clonotype was seen many times. The chain joins TRBV28 to TRBJ1-5; 8 nucleotides align to TRBD1. The ends lost 0 bases at V and 2 bases at J; junction bases unmatched: 3. CDR1 and CDR2 from the germline V gene are MDHEN and SYDVKM. This CDR3 has 16 residues. The CDR3, as DNA: TGTGCCAGCAGTTTATGGGGACAGGTTGGCAATCAGCCCCAGCATTTT. It encodes CASSLWGQVGNQPQHF.

This clonotype was counted ten times or more. This chain uses TRBV30 with TRBJ2-5, with 9 positions matching TRBD1. This CDR3 contains 13 residues. Trimming removed 8 bases from V and 2 bases from J; junction bases left unmatched: 6. From germline, CDR1 is GTSNPN and CDR2 SVGIG (reference sequence). The CDR3 DNA reads as TGTGCCCTAATACAGGGGGCTCAAGAGACCCAGTACTTC. Translating it yields CALIQGAQETQYF.

This clonotype was seen only a few times. The CDR3 spells CATAQLAGYEQYF. For the CDR3, the DNA is TGTGCCACCGCCCAACTAGCGGGTTACGAGCAGTACTTC. The chain employs TRBV7-3 and TRBJ2-7; the match to TRBD2 covers 9 bases. The CDR3 spans 13 residues. Germline V gene sequence: CDR1 SGHTA, CDR2 FQGTGA. Trimming cost V 10 bases and J 4 bases; bases outside gene matches: 8.